Below are 18 T cell receptor beta chains sequenced from a single sample in a study of CD8+CD57+ T cells in acquired aplastic anemia (dated by TCRdb to 2017 to 2018). This sample was sequenced with an Illumina HiSeq 2000. TCR beta VDJ combination and CDR3 sequence profiling used genomic DNA as the template. The public reads were reprocessed in TCRdb via fastp at Q25 and MiXCR, keeping in-frame beta chains. Rows are unified per CDR3 protein, each entry keeping the most common DNA and genes. Present in this sample are hundreds of thousands of distinct CDR3 sequences, around 30% of which were seen just once. 0.82% of the sample is held by the ten biggest clonotypes. The patients picked for sequencing were ones in whom flow cytometry had shown an expansion of CD8+CD57+ cells. Sequenced input: sorted CD4+, CD8+, or CD8+CD57+ T cells (not recorded which) from PBMCs. The receptor source for this set is a human donor with aplastic anemia.

This clonotype was seen only a few times. V gene TRBV5-4 combines with J gene TRBJ2-7; D is perhaps TRBD1 (6 bases). The V and J ends lost 0 bases and 5 bases respectively, with 9 bases between them. The CDR3 runs 13 residues. Germline V lookup: CDR1 SGHNT, CDR2 YYREEE (reference sequence). As DNA, the CDR3 is TGTGCCAGCAGCTTGGTCCAGGGGAACGAGCAGTACTTC. It translates to CASSLVQGNEQYF.

This clonotype was seen repeatedly, ten times or more. One end of the junction is discordant with germline, which a read error may explain. CDR3 nucleotide sequence: TGTGCCAGTAGGATAGGGGGGAACACTGAAGCTTTCTTT. It is translated as CASRIGGNTEAFF. The chain carries TRBV19 and TRBJ1-1, with D perhaps TRBD1 (6 bases). The CDR3 runs 13 residues. Germline lookup yields CDR1 LNHDA and CDR2 SQIVND (reference sequence).

The chain combines TRBV18 with TRBJ1-1; 8 bases map to TRBD1. Trimming removed 4 bases from V and 6 bases from J; junction bases left unmatched: 4. This CDR3 has 13 amino acids. The germline CDR1 and CDR2 sequences are KGHSH and LQKENI. The CDR3 DNA reads TGTGCCAGCTCACTAAAACAGGGGGCTGAAGCTTTCTTT. Amino acid sequence: CASSLKQGAEAFF. Full variable domain (outside the CDR3, taken from reference TRBV18 and TRBJ1-1): NAGVMQNPRHLVRRRGQEARLRCSPMKGHSHVYWYRQLPEEGLKFMVYLQKENIIDESGMPKERFSAEFPKEGPSILRIQQVVRGDSAAYFCASSLKQGAEAFFGQGTRLTVV.

The gene calls are TRBV29-1 and TRBJ2-2; D not certain. Germline V gives CDR1 SQVTM, CDR2 ANQGSEA. V was clipped by 7 bases and J by 8 bases, with 8 bases between them. This CDR3 is built from 10 residues. CDR3 sequence reads: CSASTGELFF. The DNA for the CDR3 is TGCAGCGCCAGTACAGGGGAGCTGTTTTTT.

With regard to this clonotype: The junction shows a germline mismatch at one end, possibly a read error. The rearrangement joins TRBV15 to TRBJ2-7; 7 bases match TRBD2. Looked up from germline, CDR1 is LNHNV and CDR2 is YYDKDF (reference sequence). This CDR3 contains 14 residues. In DNA, the CDR3 is TGTGCCAGCAGCCCCGGGCGGGGGATGGACGAGCAGTACTTC. Its protein product is CASSPGRGMDEQYF. Supplemented by reference TRBV15 and TRBJ2-7, the full variable domain reads DAMVIQNPRYQVTQFGKPVTLSCSQTLNHNVMYWYQQKSSQAPKLLFHYYDKDFNNEADTPDNFQSRRPNTSFCFLDIRSPGLGDTAMYLCASSPGRGMDEQYFGPGTRLTVT.

This clonotype was seen once. J is TRBJ2-7 and V is TRBV5-1, with TRBD2 matching over 15 bases. Germline-derived CDR1 and CDR2 are SGHRS and YFSETQ. This CDR3 region has 14 residues. Unmatched junction bases numbered 7, after V lost 8 bases and J lost 7 bases. The CDR3 here is CARNFGLAGGEQYF. For the CDR3, the DNA is TGCGCCAGGAACTTCGGACTAGCGGGAGGGGAGCAGTACTTC.

With regard to this clonotype: One end of the junction fails to match germline, which may point to a read error. The CDR3 DNA sequence: TGTGCCAGCGGCGTCACAGGGTATGGCTACACCTTC. Translation gives CASGVTGYGYTF. This chain links TRBV9 with TRBJ1-2; D might be TRBD1 (6 bases). Germline V lookup: CDR1 SGDLS, CDR2 YYNGEE. The CDR3 length is 12 residues.

This clonotype has a single count. The chain uses TRBV25-1 and TRBJ2-3; 14 nucleotides agree with TRBD2. The V gene's germline CDR1 is MGHDK and CDR2 SYGVNS. V shed 8 bases and J 4 bases; nucleotides not matched to a gene: 2. The CDR3 totals 14 residues. CDR3 loop: CASGLAGGPDTQYF. In DNA, the CDR3 is TGTGCCAGCGGACTAGCGGGGGGCCCAGATACGCAGTATTTT.

This clonotype has only a few counts. The chain joins TRBV27 to TRBJ1-5; D ambiguous. V lost 1 base and J 5 bases, leaving 9 bases between the germline ends. From germline, CDR1 is MNHEY and CDR2 SMNVEV (reference sequence). The CDR3 has 14 residues. The chain's CDR3 is CASSLLGNDQPQHF. The CDR3 DNA sequence: TGTGCCAGCAGTTTATTGGGTAACGATCAGCCCCAGCATTTT.

This clonotype came up many times. This chain uses TRBV3-1 with TRBJ1-1; D is uncertain. Trimming stripped 6 bases from V and 4 bases from J, with 9 bases between. The CDR3 totals 12 residues. Looked up from germline, CDR1 is LGHDT and CDR2 is YNNKEL (reference sequence). The chain's CDR3 is CASSLGPTEAFF. The CDR3 DNA reads as TGTGCCAGCAGTCTAGGGCCCACTGAAGCTTTCTTT.

Many counts were recorded for this clonotype. The chain joins TRBV29-1 to TRBJ2-7; D call uncertain. CDR3 length: 14 amino acids. Between the trimmed V and J ends, which lost 4 bases and 0 bases, there was a span of 13 bases. Germline CDR1 is SQVTM and CDR2 is ANQGSEA. The CDR3 region is CSVGRQTGSYEQYF. Written as DNA, the CDR3 is TGCAGCGTTGGCAGGCAGACCGGCTCCTACGAGCAGTACTTC.

The chain has TRBV7-9 and TRBJ2-7, with 7 bases identical to TRBD2. Losses at the gene ends were 4 bases for V and 3 bases for J; bases not matched to a gene: 15. Germline CDR1 and CDR2: SEHNR and FQNEAQ (reference sequence). The CDR3 runs 17 residues. The CDR3 bases are TGTGCCAGCAGCTCCCTAAGGGGAGGGCAAGTCTACTACGAGCAGTACTTC. Translating it yields CASSSLRGGQVYYEQYF.

J is TRBJ1-2 and V is TRBV6-1, with TRBD1 matching 8 bases. Trimming removed 6 bases from V and 8 bases from J; junction bases left unmatched: 17. This CDR3 is 16 amino acids long. The V gene's germline CDR1 is MNHNS and CDR2 SASEGT. CDR3 sequence reads: CASSGLGRTGTGGYTF. The CDR3 DNA follows: TGTGCCAGCAGCGGGCTTGGGCGGACAGGGACTGGCGGCTACACCTTC.

The chain carries TRBV19 and TRBJ2-7; 10 positions agree with TRBD1. Trimming at V came to 4 bases and at J to 1 base, leaving 7 bases not matched to a gene. The CDR3 loop spans 16 amino acids. The germline V gene has CDR1 LNHDA and CDR2 SQIVND (reference sequence). The CDR3, as DNA: TGTGCCAGTAGTACGGACAGGGGGAGAGTATCCTACGAGCAGTACTTC. It encodes CASSTDRGRVSYEQYF.

This clonotype came up many times. In DNA form, the CDR3 reads TGCAGTGCCAAGGGGGGAGGGAAAGTCACTGAAGCTTTCTTT. Translated, it gives CSAKGGGKVTEAFF. The J gene is TRBJ1-1, the V gene TRBV20-1; weak D call: TRBD1 (6 bases). Germline CDR1 reads DFQATT; CDR2 reads SNEGSKA (reference sequence). Trimming left V 6 bases short and J 4 bases short, with 18 bases between. This CDR3 is 14 amino acids long.

This clonotype came up once. The junction differs from germline at one of its ends, possibly a read error. In nucleotides, the CDR3 is TGTGCCAGCAGCTTAAGGAGCGGGGGCACAGGTACGCAGTATTTT. This encodes CASSLRSGGTGTQYF. V is TRBV7-3 and J is TRBJ2-3; the match to TRBD2 covers 8 bases. CDR3 length: 15 residues. Germline V gene data show CDR1 as SGHTA and CDR2 as FQGTGA.

Only a few counts were recorded for this clonotype. This sequence joins TRBV7-3 and TRBJ1-1; tentative D call: TRBD1 (6 bases). The CDR3 sequence is 16 residues long. Germline values: CDR1 SGHTA, CDR2 FQGTGA. With 4 bases removed from V and 8 bases from J, the gap between germline ends came to 23 bases. The CDR3 protein is CASSSRSARGASEAFF. CDR3 DNA sequence: TGTGCCAGCAGCTCCCGGTCGGCCAGGGGTGCGTCCGAAGCTTTCTTT.

The sample holds one count of this clonotype. The chain uses TRBV5-1 and TRBJ2-1; 8 nucleotides line up with TRBD2. The CDR3 is 16 residues long. Unmatched junction bases numbered 7, after V lost 5 bases and J lost 0 bases. Germline V lookup: CDR1 SGHRS, CDR2 YFSETQ. CDR3 coding DNA: TGCGCCAGCAGGAAGGGTAGCGGGGACTCCTACAATGAGCAGTTCTTC. Translation: CASRKGSGDSYNEQFF.